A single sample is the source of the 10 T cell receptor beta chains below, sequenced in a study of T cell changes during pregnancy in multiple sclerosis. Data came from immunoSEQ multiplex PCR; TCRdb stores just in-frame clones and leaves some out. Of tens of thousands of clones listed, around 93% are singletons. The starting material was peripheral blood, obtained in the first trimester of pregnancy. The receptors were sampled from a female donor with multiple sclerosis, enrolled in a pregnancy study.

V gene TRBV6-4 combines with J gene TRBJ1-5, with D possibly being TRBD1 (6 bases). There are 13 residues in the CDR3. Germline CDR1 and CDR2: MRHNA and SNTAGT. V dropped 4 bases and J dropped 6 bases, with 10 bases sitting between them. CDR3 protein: CASSGGGSQPQHF. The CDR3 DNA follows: TGTGCCAGCAGTGGGGGGGGCTCTCAGCCCCAGCATTTT.

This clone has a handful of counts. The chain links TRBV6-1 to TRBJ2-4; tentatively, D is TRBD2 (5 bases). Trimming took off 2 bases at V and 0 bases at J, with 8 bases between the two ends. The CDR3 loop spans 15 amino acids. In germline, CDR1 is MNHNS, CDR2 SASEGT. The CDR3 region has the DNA TGTGCCAGCAGTGAAATAGGACTAGCCAAAAACATTCAGTACTTC. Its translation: CASSEIGLAKNIQYF.

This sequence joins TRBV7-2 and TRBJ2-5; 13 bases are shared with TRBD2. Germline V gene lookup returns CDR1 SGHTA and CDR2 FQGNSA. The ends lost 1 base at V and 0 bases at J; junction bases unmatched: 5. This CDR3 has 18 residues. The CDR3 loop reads CASSLGTSGGLYQETQYF. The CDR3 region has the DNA TGTGCCAGCAGCTTAGGGACTAGCGGGGGACTGTACCAAGAGACCCAGTACTTC.

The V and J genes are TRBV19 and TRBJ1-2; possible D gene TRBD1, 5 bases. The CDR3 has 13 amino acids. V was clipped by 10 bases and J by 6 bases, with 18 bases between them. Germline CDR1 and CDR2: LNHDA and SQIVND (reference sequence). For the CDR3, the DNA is TGTGCCATCGGTTGGGGGAGGTCCGATGGCTACACCTTC. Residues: CAIGWGRSDGYTF.

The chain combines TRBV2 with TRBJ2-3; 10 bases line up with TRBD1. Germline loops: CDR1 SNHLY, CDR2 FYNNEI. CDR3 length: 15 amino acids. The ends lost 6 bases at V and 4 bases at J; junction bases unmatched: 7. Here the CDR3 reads CASRGQGRWADTQYF. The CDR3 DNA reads TGTGCCAGCAGGGGACAGGGGAGATGGGCAGATACGCAGTATTTT.

CDR3 DNA sequence: TGTGCCAGCAGCTCCTTTGCGGGGGGGAGATTAGAGACCCAGTACTTC. The encoded protein is CASSSFAGGRLETQYF. The chain recombines TRBV7-9 with TRBJ2-5, with TRBD2 identical over 9 bases. The junction had 10 bases not matched to a gene; V was cut back by 4 bases and J by 4 bases. Germline V CDR1 and CDR2: SEHNR, FQNEAQ (reference sequence). This CDR3 is built from 16 residues.

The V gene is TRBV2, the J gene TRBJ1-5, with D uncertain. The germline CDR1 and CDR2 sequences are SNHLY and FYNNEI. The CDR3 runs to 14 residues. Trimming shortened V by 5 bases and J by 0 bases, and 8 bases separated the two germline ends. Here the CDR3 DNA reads TGTGCCAGCAGTCTTGGGCATAGCAATCAGCCCCAGCATTTT. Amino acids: CASSLGHSNQPQHF. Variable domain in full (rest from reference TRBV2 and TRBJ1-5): EPEVTQTPSHQVTQMGQEVILRCVPISNHLYFYWYRQILGQKVEFLVSFYNNEISEKSEIFDDQFSVERPDGSNFTLKIRSTKLEDSAMYFCASSLGHSNQPQHFGDGTRLSIL.

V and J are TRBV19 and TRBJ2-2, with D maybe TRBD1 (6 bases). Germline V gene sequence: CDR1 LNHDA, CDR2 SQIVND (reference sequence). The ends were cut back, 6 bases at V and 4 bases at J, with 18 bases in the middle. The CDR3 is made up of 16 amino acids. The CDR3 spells CASSSGQGKSTGELFF. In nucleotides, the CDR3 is TGTGCCAGTAGCAGCGGCCAGGGGAAGTCCACCGGGGAGCTGTTTTTT.

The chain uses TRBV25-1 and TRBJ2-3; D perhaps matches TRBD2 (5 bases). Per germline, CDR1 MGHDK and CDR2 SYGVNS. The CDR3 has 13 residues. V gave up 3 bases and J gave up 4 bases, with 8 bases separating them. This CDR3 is CASSDGKADTQYF. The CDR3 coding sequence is TGTGCCAGCAGTGACGGGAAGGCAGATACGCAGTATTTT.

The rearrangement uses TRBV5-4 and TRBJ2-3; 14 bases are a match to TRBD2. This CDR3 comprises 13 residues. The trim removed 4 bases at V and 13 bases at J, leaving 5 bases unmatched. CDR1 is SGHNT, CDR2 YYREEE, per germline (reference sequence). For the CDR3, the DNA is TGTGCCAGCAGCCGGGGACTAGCGGGGGCAGAGTATTTT. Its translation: CASSRGLAGAEYF.